This T cell receptor beta chain derives from a study of blood T cell repertoires in COVID-19. Study background: Samples representing acute and convalescent COVID-19 were sourced from the United States, Italy and Spain. T cells, B-cell-depleted T cells, or PBMCs provided the cDNA or gDNA that served as material.

This clone turned up a few times. As handled by the study authors: Scientists estimated how many nucleated cells there were by amplifying reference gene primers. TCRdb's copy holds only in-frame clones and misses some; the assay was immunoSEQ multiplex PCR. V, J and clone size are taken as reported in that table, and D and trimming were inferred from the DNA itself. The repertoire holds tens of thousands of clones, about 87% seen once, with roughly two fifths in the top ten. With 6 bases removed from V and 1 base from J, the gap between germline ends came to 12 bases. The CDR3 is made up of 14 amino acids. Germline values: CDR1 MRHNA, CDR2 SNTAGT.

Source material: peripheral blood. This sequence originates from a human donor in a cohort sampled during active COVID-19. The chain is built from TRBV6-4 and TRBJ1-1; D perhaps matches TRBD1 (6 bases). The CDR3 here is CASRAQQGNTEAFF. CDR3 nucleotides: TGTGCCAGCAGGGCCCAACAGGGGAACACTGAAGCTTTCTTT.